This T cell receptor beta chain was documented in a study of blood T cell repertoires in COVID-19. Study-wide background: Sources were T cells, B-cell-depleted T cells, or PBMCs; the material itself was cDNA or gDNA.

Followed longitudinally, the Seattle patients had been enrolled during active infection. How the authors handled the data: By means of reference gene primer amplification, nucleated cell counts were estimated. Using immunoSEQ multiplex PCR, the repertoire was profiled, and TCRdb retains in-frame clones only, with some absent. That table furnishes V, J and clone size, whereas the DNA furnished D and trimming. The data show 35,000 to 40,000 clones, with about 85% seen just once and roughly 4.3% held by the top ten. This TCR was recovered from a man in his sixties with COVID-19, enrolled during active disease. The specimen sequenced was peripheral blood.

This CDR3 reads CASSLGLANTEAFF. In DNA form, the CDR3 reads TGTGCCAGCAGCTTGGGGTTAGCGAACACTGAAGCTTTCTTT. V gene TRBV5-6 combines with J gene TRBJ1-1; D call uncertain. This CDR3 spans 14 amino acids. V lost 0 bases to trimming and J lost 1 base, with 7 bases between them. Germline assignment: CDR1 SGHDT and CDR2 YYEEEE.